The rows below give T cell receptor beta chains drawn from one sample of a study of blood T cell repertoires in COVID-19. Clones were read by immunoSEQ multiplex PCR, and TCRdb kept only the in-frame ones, dropping some. The table includes 150,000 to 200,000 clones, about 81% detected once. The sequencing sample was made of peripheral blood. These receptors were obtained from a man in his 60s with active or convalescent COVID-19. Each CDR3 is given with its conserved first and last residue. The D gene is left open where the match is weak. Only some rows state a clone size, as once, few, many or a class for expanded clones.

>.|TRBV15|TRBJ2-3|.
TGTGCCACCAGCAGAGATCGGGTCACGGGAGATACGCAGTATTTT
CATSRDRVTGDTQYF
>TRBD2|TRBV11-3|TRBJ2-2|.
TGTGCCAGCAGCTTAGCCCTAGCGGACACCGGGGAGCTGTTTTTT
CASSLALADTGELFF
>.|TRBV3-1/TRBV3-2|TRBJ1-5|.
TGTGCCAGCAGTTATACAGGAAATCAGCCCCAGCATTTT
CASSYTGNQPQHF
>.|TRBV12-3/TRBV12-4|TRBJ2-3|.
TGTGCCAGTACCCAGGGAAGCACAGATACGCAGTATTTT
CASTQGSTDTQYF
>TRBD1|TRBV12-3/TRBV12-4|TRBJ2-7|.
TGTGCCAGCACCGACGGGGACAGGGGCGAGCAGTACTTC
CASTDGDRGEQYF
>TRBD1|TRBV6-5|TRBJ1-2|.
TGTGCCAGCAGCTCCAATAACAGGGGCGGCTACACCTTC
CASSSNNRGGYTF
>.|TRBV11-3|TRBJ2-2|.
TGTGCCAGCAGCCTTCGTACCGGGGAGCTGTTTTTT
CASSLRTGELFF
>.|TRBV6-5|TRBJ1-1|few
TGTGCCAGCAACATAAAACAGTCGAACACTGAAGCTTTCTTT
CASNIKQSNTEAFF
>TRBD1|TRBV9|TRBJ1-3|.
TGTGCCAGCAGCCTCCGGGACAGTAGCTCTGGAAACACCATATATTTT
CASSLRDSSSGNTIYF
>.|TRBV7-8|TRBJ1-2|.
TGTGCCAGCTCCCTAACAGCTAACTATGGCTACACCTTC
CASSLTANYGYTF
>TRBD1|TRBV4-2|TRBJ1-2|.
TGTGCCAGCAGCCGGGGACAGGATCAGGGCTACACCTTC
CASSRGQDQGYTF
>.|TRBV18|TRBJ1-1|few
TGTGCCAGCTCACCCCCTTCCTTGAACACTGAAGCTTTCTTT
CASSPPSLNTEAFF
>.|TRBV6-6|TRBJ1-6|.
TGTGCCAGCAGTGGATCGCAGGGCTCACCCCTCCACTTT
CASSGSQGSPLHF
>TRBD2|TRBV3-1/TRBV3-2|TRBJ2-7|.
TGTGCCAGCAGCCAAGGGGTTAGCGGGAGCGGGTACGAGCAGTACTTC
CASSQGVSGSGYEQYF
>TRBD2|TRBV29-1|TRBJ2-5|.
TGCAGCGTTTTCCCGGGACTAGCGCAAGAGACCCAGTACTTC
CSVFPGLAQETQYF
>.|TRBV28|TRBJ2-7|.
TGTGCCAGCAGCCCTATACAGCATAACGTGCAGTACTTC
CASSPIQHNVQYF
>.|TRBV20-1|TRBJ2-7|.
TGCAGTGCTAGTGATAGCGGAACCTACGAGCAGTACTTC
CSASDSGTYEQYF
>.|TRBV19|TRBJ2-6|.
TGTGCCAGTAGCATGAGGTCAGGGGCCGCGGTTTCTGGGGCCAACGTCCTGACTTTC
CASSMRSGAAVSGANVLTF
>TRBD1|TRBV28|TRBJ2-7|.
TGTGCCAGCAGTTCACCCCGGTGGACAGGGTTAGCCGGTGAGTACTTC
CASSSPRWTGLAGEYF
>TRBD1|TRBV6-5|TRBJ2-7|.
TGTGCCAGCAGTTACACGGGACAGGCAAAGGACGAGCAGTACTTC
CASSYTGQAKDEQYF
>TRBD2|TRBV28|TRBJ2-5|.
TGTGCCAGCAGTTTACCGCAAGCGGGAGGAGAGACCCAGTACTTC
CASSLPQAGGETQYF
>.|TRBV19|TRBJ1-6|.
TGTGCCAGTAGTAACGGACTTCCCAGGGGTAATTCACCCCTCCACTTT
CASSNGLPRGNSPLHF
>.|TRBV6-5|TRBJ1-2|.
TGTGCCAGCAGTTACAGGAGAACTAACTATGGCTACACCTTC
CASSYRRTNYGYTF
>TRBD2|TRBV6-4|TRBJ2-3|many
TGTGCCAGCAGTGAGGGCGGGAGTGACACAGATACGCAGTATTTT
CASSEGGSDTDTQYF
>.|TRBV5-1|TRBJ2-7|once
TGCGCCAGCAGCTCCGGACAGCGAACCTACGAGCAGTACTTC
CASSSGQRTYEQYF
>TRBD2|TRBV5-1|TRBJ2-7|.
TGCGCCAGCAGTCCCCGGGAGGTGAGCTCCTACGAGCAGTACTTC
CASSPREVSSYEQYF
>.|TRBV29-1|TRBJ2-1|once
TGCAGCGTTCTTCTGCTAGCATACAATGAGCAGTTCTTC
CSVLLLAYNEQFF
>.|TRBV2|TRBJ2-7|.
TGTGCCAGCAGTGCGGTCCTCTCCTACGAGCAGTACTTC
CASSAVLSYEQYF
>.|TRBV6-4|TRBJ1-2|.
TGTGCCAGCAGTGAAAGCTTCGGCTATGGCTACACCTTC
CASSESFGYGYTF
>.|TRBV3-1/TRBV3-2|TRBJ1-6|.
TGTGCCAGCAGCCAAGCGGGGGGCCAGGGCAATTCACCCCTCCACTTT
CASSQAGGQGNSPLHF
>TRBD1|TRBV4-1|TRBJ1-4|.
TGCGCCAGCAGCCAAGGGACAGGGGTGGCTAATGAAAAACTGTTTTTT
CASSQGTGVANEKLFF
>TRBD1|TRBV10-3|TRBJ1-1|.
TGTGCCATCACGGGACAGGGGACCGAAGCTTTCTTT
CAITGQGTEAFF
>.|TRBV7-8|TRBJ1-2|once
TGTGCCAGCAGCTTATATAACTATGGCTACACCTTC
CASSLYNYGYTF
>.|TRBV5-8|TRBJ2-7|.
TGTGCCAGCACCCCTGACAGGAGCTTTTCCTACGAGCAGTACTTC
CASTPDRSFSYEQYF
>TRBD1|TRBV19|TRBJ2-3|.
TGTGCCAGTAGTATAGATCCGGGACAGGGGGCAGATACGCAGTATTTT
CASSIDPGQGADTQYF
>TRBD2|TRBV19|TRBJ2-7|.
TGTGCCAGTAGTATAGTTGCGGGGGATATCTACGAGCAGTACTTC
CASSIVAGDIYEQYF
>.|TRBV2|TRBJ2-7|.
TGTGCCAGCAGTGCGGAAGGGGCCTACGAGCAGTACTTC
CASSAEGAYEQYF